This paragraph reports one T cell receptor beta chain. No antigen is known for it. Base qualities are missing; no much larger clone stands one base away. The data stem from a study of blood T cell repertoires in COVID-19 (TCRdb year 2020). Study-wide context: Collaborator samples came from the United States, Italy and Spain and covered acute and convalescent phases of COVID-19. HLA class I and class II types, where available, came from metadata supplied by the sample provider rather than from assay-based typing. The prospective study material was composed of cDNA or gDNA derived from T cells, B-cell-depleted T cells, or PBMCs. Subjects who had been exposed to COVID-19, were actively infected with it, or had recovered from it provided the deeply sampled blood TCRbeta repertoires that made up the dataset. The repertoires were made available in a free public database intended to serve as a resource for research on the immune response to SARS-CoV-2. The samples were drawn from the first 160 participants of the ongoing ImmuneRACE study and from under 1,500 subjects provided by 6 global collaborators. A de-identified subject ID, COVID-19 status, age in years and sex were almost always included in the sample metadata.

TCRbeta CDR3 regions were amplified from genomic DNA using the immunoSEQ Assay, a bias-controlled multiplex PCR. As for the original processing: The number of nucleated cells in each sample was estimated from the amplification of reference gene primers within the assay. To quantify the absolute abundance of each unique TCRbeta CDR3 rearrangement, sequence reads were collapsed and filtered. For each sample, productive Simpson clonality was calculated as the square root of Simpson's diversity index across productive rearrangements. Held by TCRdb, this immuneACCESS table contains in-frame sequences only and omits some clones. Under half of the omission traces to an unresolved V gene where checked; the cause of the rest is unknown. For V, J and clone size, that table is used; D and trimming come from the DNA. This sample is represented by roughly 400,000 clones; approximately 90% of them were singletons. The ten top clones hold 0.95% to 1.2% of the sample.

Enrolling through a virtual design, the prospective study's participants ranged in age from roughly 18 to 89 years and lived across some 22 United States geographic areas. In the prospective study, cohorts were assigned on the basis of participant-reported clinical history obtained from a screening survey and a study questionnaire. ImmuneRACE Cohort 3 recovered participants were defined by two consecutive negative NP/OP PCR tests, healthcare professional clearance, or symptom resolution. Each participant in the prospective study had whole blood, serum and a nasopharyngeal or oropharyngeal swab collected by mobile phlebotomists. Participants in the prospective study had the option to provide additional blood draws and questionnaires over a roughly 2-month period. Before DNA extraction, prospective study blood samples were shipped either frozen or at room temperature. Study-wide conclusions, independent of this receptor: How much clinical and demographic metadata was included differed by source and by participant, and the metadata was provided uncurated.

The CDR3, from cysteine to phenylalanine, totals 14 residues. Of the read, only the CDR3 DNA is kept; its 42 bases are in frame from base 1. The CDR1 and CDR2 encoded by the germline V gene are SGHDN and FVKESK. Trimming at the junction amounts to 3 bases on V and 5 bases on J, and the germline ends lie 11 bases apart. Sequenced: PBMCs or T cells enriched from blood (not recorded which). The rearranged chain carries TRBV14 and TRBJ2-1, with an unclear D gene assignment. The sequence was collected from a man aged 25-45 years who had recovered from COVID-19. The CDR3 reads CASSHFGLNNEQFF. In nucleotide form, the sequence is TGTGCCAGCAGCCATTTCGGTCTGAACAATGAGCAGTTCTTC.